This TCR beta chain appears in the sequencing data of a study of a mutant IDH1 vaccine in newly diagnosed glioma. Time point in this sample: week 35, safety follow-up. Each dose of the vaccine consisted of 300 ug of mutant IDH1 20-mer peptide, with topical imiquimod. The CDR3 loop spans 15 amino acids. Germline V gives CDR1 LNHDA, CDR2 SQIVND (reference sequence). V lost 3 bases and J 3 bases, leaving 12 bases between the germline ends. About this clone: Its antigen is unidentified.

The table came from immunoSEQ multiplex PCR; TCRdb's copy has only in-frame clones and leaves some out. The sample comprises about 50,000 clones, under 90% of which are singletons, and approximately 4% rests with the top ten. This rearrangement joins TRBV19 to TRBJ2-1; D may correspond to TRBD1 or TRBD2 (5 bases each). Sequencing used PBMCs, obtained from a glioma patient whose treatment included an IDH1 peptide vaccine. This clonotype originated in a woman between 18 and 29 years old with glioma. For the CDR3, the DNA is TGTGCCAGTAGTATCGCCGGGGCGGGCTACAATGAGCAGTTCTTC. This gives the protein CASSIAGAGYNEQFF.